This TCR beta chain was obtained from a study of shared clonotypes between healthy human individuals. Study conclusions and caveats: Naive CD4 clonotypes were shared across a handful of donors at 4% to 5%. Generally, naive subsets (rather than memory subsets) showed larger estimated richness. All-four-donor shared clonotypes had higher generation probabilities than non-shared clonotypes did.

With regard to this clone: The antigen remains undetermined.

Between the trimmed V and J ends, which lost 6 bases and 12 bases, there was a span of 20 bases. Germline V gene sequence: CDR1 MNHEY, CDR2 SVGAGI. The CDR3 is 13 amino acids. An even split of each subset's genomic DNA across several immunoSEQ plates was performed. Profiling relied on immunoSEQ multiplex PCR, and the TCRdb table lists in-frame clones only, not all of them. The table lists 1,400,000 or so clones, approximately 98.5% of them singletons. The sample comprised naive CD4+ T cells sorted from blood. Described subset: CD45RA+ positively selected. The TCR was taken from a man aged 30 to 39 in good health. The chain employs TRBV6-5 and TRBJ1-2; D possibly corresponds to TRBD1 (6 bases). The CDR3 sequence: CASSDTHSRGNTF. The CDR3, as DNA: TGTGCCAGCAGCGACACCCACAGCAGGGGAAACACCTTC.